This T cell receptor (beta chain) was identified in a study of blood T cells in healthy people across ages. General study findings and limits: Unknown CMV status may confound age-related changes in expanded clones.

This CDR3 comprises 16 residues. Unmatched junction bases numbered 5, after V lost 3 bases and J lost 0 bases. Germline CDR1 and CDR2: MNHNS and SASEGT. The authors ran a second PCR of about 7 to 11 cycles using a sample-barcoded 5' primer and a J-beta primer mix. TCRdb analysed the 5' RACE reads with MiXCR anew, one entry per CDR3 protein. The data show 780,000 or so distinct CDR3 sequences, with about 53% seen just once and 41% held by the top ten. On this clonotype: The target antigen is unknown.

The sample comprised blood. The TCR comes from an elderly man in good health. This sequence joins TRBV6-1 and TRBJ1-5, with 7 bases aligning to TRBD1. CDR3 loop: CASSDGTAYSNQPQHF. The CDR3 region has the DNA TGTGCCAGCAGTGACGGGACAGCGTATAGCAATCAGCCCCAGCATTTT.